Below, 3 T cell receptor beta chains from the same sample are listed, as sequenced in a study of blood T cell repertoires in COVID-19. Clones were sequenced by immunoSEQ multiplex PCR, and TCRdb holds only the in-frame ones, with some missing. The repertoire holds 52,000 or so clones, with roughly 80% as singletons. Sequencing used peripheral blood. The receptor source for this set is a human donor in a cohort sampled during active or convalescent COVID-19.

The rearrangement links TRBV14 to TRBJ2-1; 7 bases map to TRBD2. The trim removed 3 bases at V and 7 bases at J, leaving 21 bases unmatched. The CDR3 is 19 amino acids. CDR1 and CDR2 from the germline V gene are SGHDN and FVKESK. CDR3: CASSQDILPRRGIRNEQFF. CDR3 nucleotides: TGTGCCAGCAGCCAGGACATCCTCCCTAGGCGGGGGATCCGGAATGAGCAGTTCTTC.

This clone occurred a few times. The chain recombines TRBV27 with TRBJ1-2, with 8 bases matching TRBD1. The CDR3 runs 16 residues. Germline lookup yields CDR1 MNHEY and CDR2 SMNVEV (reference sequence). Losses at the gene ends were 5 bases for V and 7 bases for J; bases not matched to a gene: 15. The chain's CDR3 is CASSQTGTGHYSGYTF. The CDR3 DNA follows: TGTGCCAGCAGTCAGACCGGGACAGGCCATTATTCTGGCTACACCTTC.

The rearrangement uses TRBV9 and TRBJ2-2; TRBD2 aligns across 13 bases. The V and J ends lost 4 bases and 5 bases, in that order; junction bases with no gene match: 5. In germline, CDR1 is SGDLS, CDR2 YYNGEE. The CDR3 is made up of 16 amino acids. The CDR3 protein is CASSLELAGGTGELFF. CDR3 sequence (DNA): TGTGCCAGCAGCCTAGAACTAGCGGGGGGGACCGGGGAGCTGTTTTTT.